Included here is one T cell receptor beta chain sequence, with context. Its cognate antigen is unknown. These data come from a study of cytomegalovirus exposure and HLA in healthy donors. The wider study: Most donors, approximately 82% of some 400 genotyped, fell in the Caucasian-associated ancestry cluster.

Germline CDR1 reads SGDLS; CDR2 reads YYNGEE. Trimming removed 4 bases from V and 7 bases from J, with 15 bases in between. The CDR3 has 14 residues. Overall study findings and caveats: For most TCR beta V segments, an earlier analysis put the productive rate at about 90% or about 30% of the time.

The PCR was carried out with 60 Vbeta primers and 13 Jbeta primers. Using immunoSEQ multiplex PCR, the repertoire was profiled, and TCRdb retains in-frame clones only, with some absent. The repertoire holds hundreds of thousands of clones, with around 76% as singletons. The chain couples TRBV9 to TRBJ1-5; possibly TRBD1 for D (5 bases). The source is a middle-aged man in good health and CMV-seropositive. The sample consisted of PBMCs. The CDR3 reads CASSPGSGQQPQHF. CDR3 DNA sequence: TGTGCCAGCAGCCCAGGCTCAGGGCAGCAGCCCCAGCATTTT.